This entry is about one T cell receptor beta chain. Authors' data handling: Nucleated cell number was recorded as an estimate derived from reference gene primer amplification. Measured with immunoSEQ multiplex PCR; TCRdb has only the in-frame clones, and not every one. V and J calls and clone size are those listed in that table; D and trimming were worked out from the DNA. The sample lists 490,000 or so clones; approximately 88% were seen once. This sample was taken from a study of blood T cell repertoires in COVID-19. Turning to the study itself: The United States, Italy and Spain provided the acute and convalescent COVID-19 samples. T cells, B-cell-depleted T cells, or PBMCs provided the cDNA or gDNA that served as material.

The V segment lost 8 bases and the J segment 6 bases; nucleotides outside the gene matches: 6. The CDR3 is 13 amino acids. In germline, CDR1 is SGHTA, CDR2 FQGNSA. The age range of participants was 18 to 89 years, with residence in about two dozen US areas. The sequence derives from a woman aged 40-49 years who had recovered from COVID-19. Sequences were obtained from PBMCs or T cells enriched from blood (not recorded which). This chain connects TRBV7-2 to TRBJ2-7, with 11 bases fitting TRBD2. The CDR3 DNA follows: TGTGCCAGCGGCATTAGCGGGAGGGGCGAGCAGTACTTC. Amino acid sequence: CASGISGRGEQYF.